This T cell receptor (beta chain) was sequenced in a study of T cells in Graves' hyperthyroidism and ophthalmopathy. Background on the study: Staff took peripheral blood when the initial diagnosis was made, before any treatment began. Study observations and caveats: The model predicted ophthalmopathy a median around 6.5 months before onset. The majority of expanded thyroid clonotypes above 0.001 also appeared in blood.

Germline V gene sequence: CDR1 SGHNT, CDR2 YYREEE (reference sequence). CDR3 length equals 16 residues. Trimming removed 5 bases from V and 8 bases from J; junction bases left unmatched: 13. This clonotype has just a few counts. Its specificity is unknown. Not enrolled were patients with uncontrolled infection, other autoimmune disease, pregnancy or lactation. RNA transcripts were the template for amplifying TCR beta CDR3 regions. During a first-round RT-PCR of the TCR CDR3, the HTBI primer set was used. From the multiplex PCR reads, TCRdb called clonotypes with MiXCR, one entry per CDR3 protein. Of about 410,000 distinct CDR3 sequences in the sample, roughly 15% were seen once.

The source of this sequence is a woman aged 25 to 45 with Graves' ophthalmopathy. The chain employs TRBV5-4 and TRBJ2-1; 10 bases match TRBD2. The source material was blood. The CDR3 spells CASSQTPGLAFDEQFF. The CDR3 DNA reads TGTGCCAGCAGTCAAACGCCGGGACTAGCGTTCGATGAGCAGTTCTTC.